This TCR beta chain was sequenced during a study of blood T cell repertoires in COVID-19 (dated by TCRdb to between 2020 and 2021). Regarding the complete study: Samples covering the acute and convalescent phases of COVID-19 were provided by collaborators in the United States, Italy and Spain. The prospective study material was composed of cDNA or gDNA derived from T cells, B-cell-depleted T cells, or PBMCs. Deeply sampled blood TCRbeta repertoires from subjects exposed to, actively infected with, or recovered from COVID-19 were included in the dataset. The repertoires were released in a freely available public database intended as a resource for research on the immune response to SARS-CoV-2. The samples were drawn from two sources: the first 160 participants of the ongoing ImmuneRACE study, and 1,254 subjects contributed by 6 global collaborators. A de-identified subject ID, COVID-19 status, age in years and sex were almost always included in the sample metadata. Where available, HLA class I and class II types were obtained from metadata supplied by the sample provider rather than from assay-based typing.

Beyond this particular receptor, the publication reports: The amount of clinical and demographic metadata varied by source and participant and was provided uncurated.

One collaborating source in Seattle enrolled patients during active infection and followed them longitudinally through the course of disease. The collaborating institutions used their own protocols to collect whole blood in K2EDTA tubes. For TCRbeta analysis, collaborator samples were shipped as frozen whole blood, as isolated PBMCs, or as DNA extracted from either sample type. Trimming accounts for 4 bases at V and 4 bases at J, while the number of junction bases matched to no gene is 5. From a lookup of the germline V gene, CDR1 and CDR2 are SGHRS and YFSETQ. From cysteine to phenylalanine, the CDR3 is 14 amino acids long. Only CDR3 DNA is held: 42 bases, read in frame from base 1. TCRbeta CDR3 regions were amplified from genomic DNA by means of the immunoSEQ Assay, a bias-controlled multiplex PCR. In the paper's pipeline: The number of nucleated cells in each sample was estimated from the amplification of reference gene primers within the assay. To quantify the absolute abundance of each unique TCRbeta CDR3 rearrangement, sequence reads were collapsed and filtered. For each sample, productive Simpson clonality was calculated by taking the square root of Simpson's diversity index across productive rearrangements. Imported from immuneACCESS, the table was reduced by TCRdb to in-frame sequences with V and J called. These copies leave out some clones; in studies compared against another copy, an unresolved V gene accounts for under half, and the cause of the remainder is not known. V, J and clone size reflect that table, while D and trimming were determined from the DNA. This sample lists roughly 150,000 clones; 84% were detected once. Approximately 2.6% of the sample goes to the ten largest clones.

For this clone: The target of this receptor is not known. Base qualities are not recorded, but no much larger clone differs from it by a single base.

The receptor chain draws on TRBV5-1 and TRBJ2-3; a stretch of 8 junction bases matches TRBD2. Sequencing was carried out using peripheral blood. The sequence came from a woman older than 75 with COVID-19, enrolled during active disease. In nucleotides, the sequence is TGCGCCAGCAGCCGGGGGGGAGACGCAGATACGCAGTATTTT. Its protein is CASSRGGDADTQYF.